This T cell receptor (beta chain) was sequenced during a study of cytomegalovirus exposure and HLA in healthy donors. This CDR3 comprises 18 residues. V lost 0 bases and J lost 2; bases outside the gene matches: 7. Germline CDR1 SGDLS, CDR2 YYNGEE. PCR used 60 Vbeta primers and 13 Jbeta primers. The data were produced by immunoSEQ multiplex PCR, yet TCRdb's version contains in-frame clones alone and is incomplete. Of 50,000 or so clones in the sample, 82% were seen once. This sequence joins TRBV9 and TRBJ2-3; 12 bases agree with TRBD2. This TCR was recovered from a woman aged 18-29 years in good health and CMV-seronegative. The sample consisted of PBMCs. CDR3 DNA sequence: TGTGCCAGCAGCGTAGGACTAGCGGGAGTTGGAAACACAGATACGCAGTATTTT. Protein product: CASSVGLAGVGNTDTQYF.